Detailed here is one T cell receptor (beta chain). Its cognate antigen is unknown. This specimen comes from a study of OX40 agonist ivuxolimab in advanced cancers. For the study at large: Ivuxolimab, an antibody that agonizes OX40 (CD134), was administered to the patients.

Study findings and constraints: The mean number of expanded clones was higher in CD8+ T cells than in CD4+. Still undetermined is the antigen specificity of the expanded peripheral T cells.

Here immunoSEQ multiplex PCR was the method, and the copy in TCRdb shows in-frame clones only, minus some. The sample includes under 85,000 clones, roughly 88% of them seen just once. This clonotype was sampled from an adult with an advanced solid tumor such as melanoma, head and neck, liver or kidney cancer. Source: CD4+ or CD8+ T cells sorted from blood, taken in a trial of the OX40 agonist ivuxolimab.

The CDR3 sequence: CASSPQRGTGANVLTF. CDR3 bases: TGTGCCAGCTCACCACAGAGGGGCACTGGGGCCAACGTCCTGACTTTC. The rearrangement joins TRBV18 to TRBJ2-6; D tentatively fits TRBD1 or TRBD2 (5 bases each). Germline V gene lookup returns CDR1 KGHSH and CDR2 LQKENI. V lost 1 base, J lost 2 bases, and 9 bases lay in between. CDR3 length: 16 amino acids. Supplemented by reference TRBV18 and TRBJ2-6, the full variable domain reads NAGVMQNPRHLVRRRGQEARLRCSPMKGHSHVYWYRQLPEEGLKFMVYLQKENIIDESGMPKERFSAEFPKEGPSILRIQQVVRGDSAAYFCASSPQRGTGANVLTFGAGSRLTVL.